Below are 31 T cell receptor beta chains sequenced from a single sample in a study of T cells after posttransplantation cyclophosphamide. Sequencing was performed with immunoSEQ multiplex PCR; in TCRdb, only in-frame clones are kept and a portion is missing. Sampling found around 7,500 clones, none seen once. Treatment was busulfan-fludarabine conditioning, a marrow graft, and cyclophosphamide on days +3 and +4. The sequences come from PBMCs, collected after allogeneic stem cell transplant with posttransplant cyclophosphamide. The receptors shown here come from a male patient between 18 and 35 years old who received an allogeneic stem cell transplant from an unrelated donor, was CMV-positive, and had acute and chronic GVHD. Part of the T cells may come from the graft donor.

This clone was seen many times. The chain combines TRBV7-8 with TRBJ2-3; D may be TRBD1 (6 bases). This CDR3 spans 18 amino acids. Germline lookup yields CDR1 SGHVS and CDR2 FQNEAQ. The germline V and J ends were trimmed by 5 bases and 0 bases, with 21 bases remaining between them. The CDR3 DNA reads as TGTGCCAGCAGCCCGGGGCTCCTGGGGGCTGCTAGCACAGATACGCAGTATTTT. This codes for CASSPGLLGAASTDTQYF.

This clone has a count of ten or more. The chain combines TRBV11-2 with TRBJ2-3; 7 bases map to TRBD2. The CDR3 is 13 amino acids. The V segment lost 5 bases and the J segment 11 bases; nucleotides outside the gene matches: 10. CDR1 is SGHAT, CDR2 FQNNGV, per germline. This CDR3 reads CASSQPPGLRQYF. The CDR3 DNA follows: TGTGCCAGCAGCCAACCCCCGGGACTAAGGCAGTATTTT.

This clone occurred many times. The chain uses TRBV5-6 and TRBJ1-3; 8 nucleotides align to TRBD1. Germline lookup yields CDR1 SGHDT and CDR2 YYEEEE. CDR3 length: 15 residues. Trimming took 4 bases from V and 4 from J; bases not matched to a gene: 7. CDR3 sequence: CASSTRTGRGNTIYF. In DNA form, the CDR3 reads TGTGCCAGCAGCACCCGGACAGGGAGAGGAAACACCATATATTTT.

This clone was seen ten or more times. The CDR3 nucleotides are TGTGCCAGTAGGACAGGGGGCTTTGGCTACACCTTC. Protein product: CASRTGGFGYTF. This chain uses TRBV28 with TRBJ1-2; 11 bases line up with TRBD1. Trimming took 9 bases from V and 7 from J; bases not matched to a gene: 4. The CDR3 is 12 amino acids. Looked up from germline, CDR1 is MDHEN and CDR2 is SYDVKM.

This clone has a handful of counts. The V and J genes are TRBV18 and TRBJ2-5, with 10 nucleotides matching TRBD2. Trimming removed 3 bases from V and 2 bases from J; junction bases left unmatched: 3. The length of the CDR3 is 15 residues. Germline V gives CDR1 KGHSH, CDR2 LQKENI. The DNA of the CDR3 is TGTGCCAGCTCACCCAGCGGGGGGGTACAAGAGACCCAGTACTTC. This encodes CASSPSGGVQETQYF.

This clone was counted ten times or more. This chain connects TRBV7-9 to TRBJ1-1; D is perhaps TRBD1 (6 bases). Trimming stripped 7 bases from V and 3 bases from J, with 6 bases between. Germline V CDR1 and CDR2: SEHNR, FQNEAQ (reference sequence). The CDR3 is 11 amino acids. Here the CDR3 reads CASNRDTEAFF. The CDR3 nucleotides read TGTGCCAGCAACAGGGACACTGAAGCTTTCTTT.

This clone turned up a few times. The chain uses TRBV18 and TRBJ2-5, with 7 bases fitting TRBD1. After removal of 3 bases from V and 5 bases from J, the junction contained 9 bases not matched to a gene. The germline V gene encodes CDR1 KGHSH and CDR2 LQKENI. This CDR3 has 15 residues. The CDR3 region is CASSPLPDRVETQYF. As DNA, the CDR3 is TGTGCCAGCTCACCCCTCCCAGACAGGGTTGAGACCCAGTACTTC.

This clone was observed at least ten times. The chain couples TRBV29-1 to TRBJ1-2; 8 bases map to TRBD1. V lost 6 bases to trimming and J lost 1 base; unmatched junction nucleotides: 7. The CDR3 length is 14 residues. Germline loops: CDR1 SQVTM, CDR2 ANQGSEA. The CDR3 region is CSVPGTGVNYGYTF. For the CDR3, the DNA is TGCAGCGTCCCCGGGACAGGTGTTAACTATGGCTACACCTTC.

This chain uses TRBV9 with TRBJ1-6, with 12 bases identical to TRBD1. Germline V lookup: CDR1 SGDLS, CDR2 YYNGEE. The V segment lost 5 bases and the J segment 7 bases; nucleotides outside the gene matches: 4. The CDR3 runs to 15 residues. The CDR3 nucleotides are TGTGCCAGCAGTTGGGGACAGGGGGCCAATTCACCCCTCCACTTT. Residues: CASSWGQGANSPLHF.

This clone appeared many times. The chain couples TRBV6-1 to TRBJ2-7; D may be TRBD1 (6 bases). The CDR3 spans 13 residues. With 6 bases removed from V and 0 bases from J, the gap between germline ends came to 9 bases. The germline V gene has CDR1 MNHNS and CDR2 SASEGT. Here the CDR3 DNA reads TGTGCCAGCAGAGAGACAGGCTCCTACGAGCAGTACGTC. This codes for CASRETGSYEQYV.

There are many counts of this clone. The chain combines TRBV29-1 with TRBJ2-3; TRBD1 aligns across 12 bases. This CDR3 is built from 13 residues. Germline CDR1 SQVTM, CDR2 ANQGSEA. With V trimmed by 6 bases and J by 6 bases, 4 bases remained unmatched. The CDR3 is CSVGQGAVDTQYF. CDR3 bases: TGCAGCGTGGGACAGGGGGCGGTCGATACGCAGTATTTT.

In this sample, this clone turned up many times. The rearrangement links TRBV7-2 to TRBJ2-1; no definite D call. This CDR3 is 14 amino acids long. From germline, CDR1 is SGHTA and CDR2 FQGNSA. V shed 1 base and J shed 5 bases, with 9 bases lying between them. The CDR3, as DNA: TGTGCCAGCAGCTTAGTTGGCAGGAACAATGAGCAGTTCTTC. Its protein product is CASSLVGRNNEQFF.

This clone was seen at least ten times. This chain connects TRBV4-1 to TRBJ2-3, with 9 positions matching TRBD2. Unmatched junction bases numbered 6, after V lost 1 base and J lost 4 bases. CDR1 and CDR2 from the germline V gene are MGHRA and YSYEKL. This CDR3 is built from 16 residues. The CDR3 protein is CASSQGLRGGPDTQYF. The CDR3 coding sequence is TGCGCCAGCAGCCAAGGGTTGCGGGGGGGCCCAGATACGCAGTATTTT.

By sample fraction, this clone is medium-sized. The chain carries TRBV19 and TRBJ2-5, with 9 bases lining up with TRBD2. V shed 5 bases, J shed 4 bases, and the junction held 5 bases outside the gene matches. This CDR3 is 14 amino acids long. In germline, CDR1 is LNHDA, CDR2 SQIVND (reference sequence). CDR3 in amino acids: CASSVLAGLETQYF. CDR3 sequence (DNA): TGTGCCAGTAGTGTGCTAGCGGGGTTAGAGACCCAGTACTTC.

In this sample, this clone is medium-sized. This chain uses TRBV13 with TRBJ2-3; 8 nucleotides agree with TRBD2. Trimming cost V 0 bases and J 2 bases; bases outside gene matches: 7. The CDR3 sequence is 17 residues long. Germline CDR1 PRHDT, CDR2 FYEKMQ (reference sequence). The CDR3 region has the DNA TGTGCCAGCAGCTTAGGGGGGGTAGCGGGGTCCACAGATACGCAGTATTTT. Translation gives CASSLGGVAGSTDTQYF.

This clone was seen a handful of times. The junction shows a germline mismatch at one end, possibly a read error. CDR3 region: CASSVLDREGIFGEKLLF. As DNA, the CDR3 is TGTGCCAGTAGTGTCCTGGACAGGGAGGGCATATTTGGTGAAAAACTGCTTTTT. The chain is built from TRBV19 and TRBJ1-4, with 8 positions matching TRBD1. Germline CDR1 and CDR2: LNHDA and SQIVND (reference sequence). The CDR3 extends over 18 amino acids.

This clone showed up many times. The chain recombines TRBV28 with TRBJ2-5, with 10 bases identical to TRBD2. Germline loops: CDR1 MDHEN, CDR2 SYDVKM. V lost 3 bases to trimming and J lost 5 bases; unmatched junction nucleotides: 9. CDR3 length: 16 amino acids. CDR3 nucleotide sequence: TGTGCCAGCAGTTTTCAAGCGGGGGGGCGTGTCGAGACCCAGTACTTC. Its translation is CASSFQAGGRVETQYF.

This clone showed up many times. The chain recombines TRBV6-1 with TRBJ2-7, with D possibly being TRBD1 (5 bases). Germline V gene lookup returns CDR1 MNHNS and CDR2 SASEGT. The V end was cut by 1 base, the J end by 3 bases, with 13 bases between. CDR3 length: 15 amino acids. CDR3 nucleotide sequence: TGTGCCAGCAGTGAAGGATTTGGCAGGGTCTACGAGCAGTACTTC. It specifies CASSEGFGRVYEQYF.

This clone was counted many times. CDR3 DNA sequence: TGTGCCACCAGCAGAGGAAACCTAGCGGGGGCGTTCACAGATACGCAGTATTTT. It encodes CATSRGNLAGAFTDTQYF. V is TRBV15 and J is TRBJ2-3, with 10 nucleotides matching TRBD2. Germline V lookup: CDR1 LNHNV, CDR2 YYDKDF (reference sequence). Trimming took 1 base from V and 2 from J; bases not matched to a gene: 9. The CDR3 sequence is 18 residues long.

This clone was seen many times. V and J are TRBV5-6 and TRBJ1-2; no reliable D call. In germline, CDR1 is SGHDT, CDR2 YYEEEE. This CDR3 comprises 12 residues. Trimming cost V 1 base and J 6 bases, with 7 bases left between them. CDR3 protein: CASSLSTNGYTF. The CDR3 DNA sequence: TGTGCCAGCAGCTTGTCCACAAATGGCTACACCTTC.

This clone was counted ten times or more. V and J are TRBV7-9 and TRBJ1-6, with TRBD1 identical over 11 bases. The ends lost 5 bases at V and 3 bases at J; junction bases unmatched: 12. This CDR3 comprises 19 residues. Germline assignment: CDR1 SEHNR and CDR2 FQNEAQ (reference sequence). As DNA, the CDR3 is TGTGCCAGCAGCGAGGTGGGACAGGGGGTTTCAGTCTATAATTCACCCCTCCACTTT. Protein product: CASSEVGQGVSVYNSPLHF.

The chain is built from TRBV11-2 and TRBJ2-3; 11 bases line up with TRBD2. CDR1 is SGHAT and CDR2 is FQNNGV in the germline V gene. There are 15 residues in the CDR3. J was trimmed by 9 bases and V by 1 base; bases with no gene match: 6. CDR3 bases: TGTGCCAGCAGCTTAGGGGGTAGCGGGGGGGCCACGCAGTATTTT. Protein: CASSLGGSGGATQYF.

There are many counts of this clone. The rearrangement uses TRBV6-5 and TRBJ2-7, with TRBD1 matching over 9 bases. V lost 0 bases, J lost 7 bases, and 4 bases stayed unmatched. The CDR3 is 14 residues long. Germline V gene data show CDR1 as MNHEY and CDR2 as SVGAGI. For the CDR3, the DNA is TGTGCCAGCAGTTACTCACAGGGGGCGGGGGAGCAGTACTTC. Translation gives CASSYSQGAGEQYF.

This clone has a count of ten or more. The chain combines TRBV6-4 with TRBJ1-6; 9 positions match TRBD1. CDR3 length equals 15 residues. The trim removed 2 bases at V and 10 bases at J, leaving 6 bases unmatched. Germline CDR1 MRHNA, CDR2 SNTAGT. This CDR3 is CASSDQGQGRSPLHF. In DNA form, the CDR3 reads TGTGCCAGCAGTGACCAGGGACAGGGCCGCTCACCCCTCCACTTT.

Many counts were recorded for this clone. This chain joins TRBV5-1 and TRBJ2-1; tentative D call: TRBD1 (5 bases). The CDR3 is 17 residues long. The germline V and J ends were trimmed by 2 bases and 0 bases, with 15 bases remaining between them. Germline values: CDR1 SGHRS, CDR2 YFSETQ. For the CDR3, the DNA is TGCGCCAGCAGCTTAACTACAACAGGAGTCTCCTACAATGAGCAGTTCTTC. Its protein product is CASSLTTTGVSYNEQFF.

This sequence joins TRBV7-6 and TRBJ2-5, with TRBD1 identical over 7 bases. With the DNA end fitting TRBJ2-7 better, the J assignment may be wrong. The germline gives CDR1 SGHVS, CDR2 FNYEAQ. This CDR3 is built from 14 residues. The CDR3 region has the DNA TGTGCCAGCAGCCCCTGGGACAGCTCCTACGAGCAGTACTTC. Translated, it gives CASSPWDSSYEQYF.

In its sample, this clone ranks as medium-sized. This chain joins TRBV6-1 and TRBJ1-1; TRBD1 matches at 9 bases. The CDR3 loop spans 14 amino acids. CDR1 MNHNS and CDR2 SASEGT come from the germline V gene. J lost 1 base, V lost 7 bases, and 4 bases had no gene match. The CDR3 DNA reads TGTGCCAGCACCTGGGACAGGGCGAACACTGAAGCTTTCTTT. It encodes CASTWDRANTEAFF.

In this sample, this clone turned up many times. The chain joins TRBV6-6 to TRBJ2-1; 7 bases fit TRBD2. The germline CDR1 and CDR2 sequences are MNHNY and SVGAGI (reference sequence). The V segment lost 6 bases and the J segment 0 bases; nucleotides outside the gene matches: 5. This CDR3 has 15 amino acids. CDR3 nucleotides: TGTGCCAGCAGCCCTAGCGGCAGCTCCTACAATGAGCAGTTCTTC. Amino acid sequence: CASSPSGSSYNEQFF.

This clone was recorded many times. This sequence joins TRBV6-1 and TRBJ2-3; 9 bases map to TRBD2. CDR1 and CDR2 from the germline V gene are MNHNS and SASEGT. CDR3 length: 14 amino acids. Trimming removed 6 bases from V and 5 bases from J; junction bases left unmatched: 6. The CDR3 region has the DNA TGTGCCAGCAGGGGCGGGGGGGCCGGAGATACGCAGTATTTT. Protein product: CASRGGGAGDTQYF.

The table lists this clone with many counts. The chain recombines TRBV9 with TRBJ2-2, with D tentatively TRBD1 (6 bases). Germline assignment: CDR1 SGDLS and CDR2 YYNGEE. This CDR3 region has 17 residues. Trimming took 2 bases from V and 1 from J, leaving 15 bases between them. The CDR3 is CASSVTRTGLNTGELFF. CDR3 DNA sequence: TGTGCCAGCAGCGTCACGAGAACAGGGTTGAACACCGGGGAGCTGTTTTTT.

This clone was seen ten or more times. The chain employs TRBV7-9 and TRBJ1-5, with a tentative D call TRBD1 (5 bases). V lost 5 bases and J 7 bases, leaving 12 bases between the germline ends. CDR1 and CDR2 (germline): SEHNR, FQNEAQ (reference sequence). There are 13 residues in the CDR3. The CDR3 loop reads CASSKAGVQPQHF. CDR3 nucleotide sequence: TGTGCCAGCAGCAAAGCGGGGGTACAGCCCCAGCATTTT.